The present entry profiles one T cell receptor (beta chain) with its context. This specimen belongs to a study of control samples from healthy donors and cancer patients. The CDR3 contains 15 residues. Trimming took 6 bases from V and 3 from J, leaving 15 bases between them. Germline V lookup: CDR1 KGHDR, CDR2 SFDVKD. Sequencing was performed with immunoSEQ multiplex PCR; in TCRdb, only in-frame clones are kept and a portion is missing. The data show about 110,000 clones, more than 85% seen once. The chain joins TRBV24-1 to TRBJ2-3; possible D gene TRBD1, 6 bases. The sequenced sample consisted of blood. The clonotype originates from a woman aged 50 to 60 in good health. The CDR3 here is CATSRTGGGTDTQYF. Here the CDR3 DNA reads TGTGCCACCAGTCGTACTGGGGGCGGGACAGATACGCAGTATTTT.